A single sample gave rise to the 7 T cell receptor beta chains below, sequenced in a study of T cell repertoires in cytomegalovirus infection. Their antigens remain unidentified. TCRdb independently ran MiXCR on the reads; one entry per CDR3 protein. The sample lists approximately 89,000 distinct CDR3 sequences; 25% to 30% were seen once. The starting material was CD8+ T cells from cultured PBMCs, obtained from culture after CMV antigen stimulation. The receptors derive from a human donor in good health (CMV status not recorded). Some clones in this sample may be carry-over from other donors' samples.

This clonotype has ten or more counts. The chain links TRBV28 to TRBJ1-3; TRBD1 might be the D (6 bases). Germline lookup yields CDR1 MDHEN and CDR2 SYDVKM. V lost 6 bases and J lost 0, with 12 bases in between. The CDR3 loop spans 15 amino acids. This CDR3 reads CASRPPDSSGNTIYF. The CDR3 DNA sequence: TGTGCCAGCAGGCCCCCGGACAGCTCTGGAAACACCATATATTTT.

This clonotype was counted between two and nine times. The rearrangement links TRBV7-6 to TRBJ2-2, with 9 bases that match TRBD1. The CDR3 consists of 18 residues. CDR1 is SGHVS and CDR2 is FNYEAQ in the germline V gene. The ends lost 5 bases at V and 1 base at J; junction bases unmatched: 11. This CDR3 is CASSGDTPGQGNTGELFF. The CDR3 DNA reads TGTGCCAGCAGCGGCGACACCCCGGGACAGGGGAACACCGGGGAGCTGTTTTTT.

This clonotype occurred a few times. The V gene is TRBV27, the J gene TRBJ1-1; unclear D gene. CDR1 and CDR2 from the germline V gene are MNHEY and SMNVEV (reference sequence). Trimming removed 8 bases at V and 2 bases at J, with 9 bases between. The CDR3 loop spans 12 amino acids. The CDR3 sequence is CASGPINTEAFF. CDR3 DNA: TGTGCCAGCGGGCCGATAAACACTGAAGCTTTCTTT.

This rearrangement joins TRBV5-1 to TRBJ2-7; a possible D gene is TRBD1 (6 bases). The CDR3 sequence is 14 residues long. V was trimmed by 5 bases and J by 0 bases, leaving 12 bases between them. CDR1 and CDR2 from the germline V gene are SGHRS and YFSETQ. The CDR3 protein is CASRGDTFSYEQYF. As DNA, the CDR3 is TGCGCCAGCAGGGGGGACACATTCTCCTACGAGCAGTACTTC.

This clonotype was counted between two and nine times. The J gene is TRBJ2-3, the V gene TRBV6-2 or TRBV6-3, with D possibly matching TRBD2 (5 bases). Germline CDR1 and CDR2: MNHEY and SVGEGT. The CDR3 loop spans 15 amino acids. V was clipped by 4 bases and J by 0 bases, with 11 bases between them. CDR3 protein: CASSSGSTSTDTQYF. In nucleotides, the CDR3 is TGTGCCAGCAGTTCGGGATCTACTAGCACAGATACGCAGTATTTT.

This clonotype has only a few counts. The V and J genes are TRBV15 and TRBJ2-6; tentatively, D is TRBD2 (5 bases). The CDR3 extends over 12 amino acids. Germline values: CDR1 LNHNV, CDR2 YYDKDF (reference sequence). Trimming took off 8 bases at V and 11 bases at J, with 13 bases between the two ends. The CDR3 nucleotides are TGTGCCACCGGGAGCCCTTTATACGTCCTGACTTTC. Protein sequence: CATGSPLYVLTF.

This sequence joins TRBV7-9 and TRBJ2-5; D is undetermined. Trimming left V 5 bases short and J 4 bases short, with 11 bases between. The V gene's germline CDR1 is SEHNR and CDR2 FQNEAQ (reference sequence). CDR3 size: 13 residues. The CDR3 reads CASSPELLETQYF. In DNA, the CDR3 is TGTGCCAGCAGCCCCGAACTACTAGAGACCCAGTACTTC.